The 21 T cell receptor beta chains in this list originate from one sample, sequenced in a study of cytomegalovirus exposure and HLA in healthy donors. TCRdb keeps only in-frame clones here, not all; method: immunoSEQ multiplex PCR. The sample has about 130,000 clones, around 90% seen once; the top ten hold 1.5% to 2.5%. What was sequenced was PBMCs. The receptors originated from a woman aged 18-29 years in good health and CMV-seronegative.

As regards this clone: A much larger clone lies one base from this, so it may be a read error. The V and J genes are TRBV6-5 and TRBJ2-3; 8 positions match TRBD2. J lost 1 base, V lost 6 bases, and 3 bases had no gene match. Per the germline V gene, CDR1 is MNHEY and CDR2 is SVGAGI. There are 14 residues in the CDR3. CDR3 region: CASREAGGTDTQYF. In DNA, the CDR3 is TGTGCCAGCAGGGAAGCGGGAGGCACAGATACGCAGTATTTT.

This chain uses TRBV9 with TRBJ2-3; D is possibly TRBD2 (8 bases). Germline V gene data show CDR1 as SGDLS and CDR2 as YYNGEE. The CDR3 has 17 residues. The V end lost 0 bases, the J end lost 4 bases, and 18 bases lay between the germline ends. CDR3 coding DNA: TGTGCCAGCAGCGTAGGGACTAGCAGGACAGGAGCAGATACGCAGTATTTT. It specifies CASSVGTSRTGADTQYF.

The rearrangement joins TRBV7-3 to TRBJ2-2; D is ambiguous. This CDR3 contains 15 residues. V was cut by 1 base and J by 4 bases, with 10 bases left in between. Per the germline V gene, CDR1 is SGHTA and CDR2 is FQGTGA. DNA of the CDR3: TGTGCCAGCAGCTTAATTGGCAGCGCCACCGGGGAGCTGTTTTTT. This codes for CASSLIGSATGELFF.

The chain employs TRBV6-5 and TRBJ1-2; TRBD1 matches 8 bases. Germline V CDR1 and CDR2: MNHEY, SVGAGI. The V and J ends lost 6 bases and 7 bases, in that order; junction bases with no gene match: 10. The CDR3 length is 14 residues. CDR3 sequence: CASRRRGPSAGYTF. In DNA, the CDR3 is TGTGCCAGCAGGCGCAGGGGGCCTTCGGCTGGCTACACCTTC.

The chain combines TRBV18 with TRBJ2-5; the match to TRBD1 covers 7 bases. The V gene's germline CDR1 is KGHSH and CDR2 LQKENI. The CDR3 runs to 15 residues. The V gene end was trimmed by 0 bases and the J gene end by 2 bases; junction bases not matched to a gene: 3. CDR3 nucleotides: TGTGCCAGCTCACCACCACAACAGGGGCAAGAGACCCAGTACTTC. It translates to CASSPPQQGQETQYF. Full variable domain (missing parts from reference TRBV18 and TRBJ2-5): NAGVMQNPRHLVRRRGQEARLRCSPMKGHSHVYWYRQLPEEGLKFMVYLQKENIIDESGMPKERFSAEFPKEGPSILRIQQVVRGDSAAYFCASSPPQQGQETQYFGPGTRLLVL.

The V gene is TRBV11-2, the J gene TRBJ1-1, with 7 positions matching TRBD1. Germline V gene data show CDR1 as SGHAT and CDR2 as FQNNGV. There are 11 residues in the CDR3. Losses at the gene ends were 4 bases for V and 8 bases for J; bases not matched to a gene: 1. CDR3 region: CASSSGQEAFF. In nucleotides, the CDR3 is TGTGCCAGCAGCTCGGGACAGGAAGCTTTCTTT. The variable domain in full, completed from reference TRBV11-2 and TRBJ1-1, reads EAGVAQSPRYKIIEKRQSVAFWCNPISGHATLYWYQQILGQGPKLLIQFQNNGVVDDSQLPKDRFSAERLKGVDSTLKIQPAKLEDSAVYLCASSSGQEAFFGQGTRLTVV.

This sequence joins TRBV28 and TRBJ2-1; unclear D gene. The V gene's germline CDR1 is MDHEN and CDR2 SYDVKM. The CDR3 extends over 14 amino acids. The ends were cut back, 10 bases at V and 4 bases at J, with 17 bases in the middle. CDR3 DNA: TGTGCCATTAATCAGGCCCAACCTTACAATGAGCAGTTCTTC. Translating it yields CAINQAQPYNEQFF.

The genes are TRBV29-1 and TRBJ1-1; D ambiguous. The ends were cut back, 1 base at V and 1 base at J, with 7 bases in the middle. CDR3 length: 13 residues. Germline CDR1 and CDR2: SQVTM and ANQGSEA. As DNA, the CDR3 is TGCAGCGTTGAAGGGCAATCGAACACTGAAGCTTTCTTT. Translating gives CSVEGQSNTEAFF.

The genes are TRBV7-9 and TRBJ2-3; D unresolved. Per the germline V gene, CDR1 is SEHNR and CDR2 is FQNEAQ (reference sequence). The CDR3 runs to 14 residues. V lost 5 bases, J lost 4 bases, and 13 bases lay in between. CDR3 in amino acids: CASSDPGDPDTQYF. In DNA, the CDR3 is TGTGCCAGCAGCGACCCCGGAGACCCAGATACGCAGTATTTT. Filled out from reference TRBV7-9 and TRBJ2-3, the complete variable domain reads DTGVSQNPRHKITKRGQNVTFRCDPISEHNRLYWYRQTLGQGPEFLTYFQNEAQLEKSRLLSDRFSAERPKGSFSTLEIQRTEQGDSAMYLCASSDPGDPDTQYFGPGTRLTVL.

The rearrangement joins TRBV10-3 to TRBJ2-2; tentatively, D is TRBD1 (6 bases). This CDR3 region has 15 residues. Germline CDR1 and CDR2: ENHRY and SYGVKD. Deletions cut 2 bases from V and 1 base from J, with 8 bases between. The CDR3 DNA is TGTGCCATCAGTGAGAACAGGGTGAACACCGGGGAGCTGTTTTTT. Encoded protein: CAISENRVNTGELFF.

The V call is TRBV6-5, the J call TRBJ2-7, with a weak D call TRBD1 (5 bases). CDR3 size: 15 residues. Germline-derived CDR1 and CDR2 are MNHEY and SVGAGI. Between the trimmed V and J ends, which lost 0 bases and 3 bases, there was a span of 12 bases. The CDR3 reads CASSYSQGNLYEQYF. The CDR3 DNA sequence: TGTGCCAGCAGTTACTCTCAGGGAAACCTCTACGAGCAGTACTTC.

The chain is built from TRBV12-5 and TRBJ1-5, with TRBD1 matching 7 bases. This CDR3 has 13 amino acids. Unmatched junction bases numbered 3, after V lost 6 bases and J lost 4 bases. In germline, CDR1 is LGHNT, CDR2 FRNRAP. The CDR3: CASGNRGNQPQHF. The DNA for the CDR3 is TGTGCTAGTGGGAACAGGGGTAATCAGCCCCAGCATTTT.

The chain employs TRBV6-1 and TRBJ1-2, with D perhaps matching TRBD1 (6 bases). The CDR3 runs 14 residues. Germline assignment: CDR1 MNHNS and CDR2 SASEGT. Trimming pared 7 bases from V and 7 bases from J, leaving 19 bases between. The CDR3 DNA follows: TGTGCCAGCAACGAAGGGGGTTCTATCGGTGGCTACACCTTC. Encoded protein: CASNEGGSIGGYTF.

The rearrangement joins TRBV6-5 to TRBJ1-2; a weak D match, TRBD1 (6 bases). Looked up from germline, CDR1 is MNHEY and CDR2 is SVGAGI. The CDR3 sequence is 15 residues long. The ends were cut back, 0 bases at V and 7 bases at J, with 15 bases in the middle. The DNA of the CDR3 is TGTGCCAGCAGTTACTCCCCAGGGGACGGTAGTGGCTACACCTTC. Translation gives CASSYSPGDGSGYTF.

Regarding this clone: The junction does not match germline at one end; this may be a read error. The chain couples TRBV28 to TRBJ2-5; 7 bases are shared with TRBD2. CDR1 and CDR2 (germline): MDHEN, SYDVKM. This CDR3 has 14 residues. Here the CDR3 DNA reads TGTGCCAGCAATTTAGAGGCGGGAGAGGGGACCCAGTACTTC. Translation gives CASNLEAGEGTQYF.

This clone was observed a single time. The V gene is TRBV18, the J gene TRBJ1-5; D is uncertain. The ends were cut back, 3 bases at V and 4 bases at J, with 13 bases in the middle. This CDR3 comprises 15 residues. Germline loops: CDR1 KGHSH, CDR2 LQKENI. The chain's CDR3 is CASSPRGGSNQPQHF. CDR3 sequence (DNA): TGTGCCAGCTCACCTCGGGGAGGTTCGAATCAGCCCCAGCATTTT.

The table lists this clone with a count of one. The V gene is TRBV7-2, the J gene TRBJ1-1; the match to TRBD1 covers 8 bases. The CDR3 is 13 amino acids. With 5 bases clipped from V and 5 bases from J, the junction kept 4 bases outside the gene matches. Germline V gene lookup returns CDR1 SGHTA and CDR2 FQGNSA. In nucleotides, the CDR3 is TGTGCCAGCAGCCAGGGGGCTCGGACTGAAGCTTTCTTT. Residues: CASSQGARTEAFF.

The CDR3 DNA reads as TGTGCTAGTGGTTTGTACTTCTACAGGGGGGTAGCCAAAAACATTCAGTACTTC. It codes for CASGLYFYRGVAKNIQYF. The rearrangement uses TRBV12-5 and TRBJ2-4; the match to TRBD1 covers 8 bases. The CDR3 covers 18 residues. V dropped 2 bases and J dropped 0; count of bases not matched to a gene: 9. Looked up from germline, CDR1 is LGHNT and CDR2 is FRNRAP. Complete variable domain (other parts from reference TRBV12-5 and TRBJ2-4): DARVTQTPRHKVTEMGQEVTMRCQPILGHNTVFWYRQTMMQGLELLAYFRNRAPLDDSGMPKDRFSAEMPDATLATLKIQPSEPRDSAVYFCASGLYFYRGVAKNIQYFGAGTRLSVL.

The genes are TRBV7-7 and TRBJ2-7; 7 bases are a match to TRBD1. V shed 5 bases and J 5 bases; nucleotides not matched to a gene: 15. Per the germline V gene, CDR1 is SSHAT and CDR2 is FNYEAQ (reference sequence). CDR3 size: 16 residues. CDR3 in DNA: TGTGCCAGCAGCCTACAAACGACAGGGACAATCCACGAGCAGTACTTC. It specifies CASSLQTTGTIHEQYF.

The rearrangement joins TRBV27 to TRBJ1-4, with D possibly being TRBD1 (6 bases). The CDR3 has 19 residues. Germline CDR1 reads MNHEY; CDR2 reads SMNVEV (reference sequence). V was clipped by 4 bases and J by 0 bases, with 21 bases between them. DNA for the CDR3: TGTGCCAGCAGTTCCACTTTGGTGGGGACAATTGCAACTAATGAAAAACTGTTTTTT. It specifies CASSSTLVGTIATNEKLFF.

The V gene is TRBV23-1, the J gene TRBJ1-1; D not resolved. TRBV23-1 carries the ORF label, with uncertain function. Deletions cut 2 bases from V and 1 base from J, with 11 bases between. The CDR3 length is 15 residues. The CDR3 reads CASSQRRSGNTEAFF. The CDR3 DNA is TGCGCCAGCAGTCAAAGGAGGTCAGGGAACACTGAAGCTTTCTTT.